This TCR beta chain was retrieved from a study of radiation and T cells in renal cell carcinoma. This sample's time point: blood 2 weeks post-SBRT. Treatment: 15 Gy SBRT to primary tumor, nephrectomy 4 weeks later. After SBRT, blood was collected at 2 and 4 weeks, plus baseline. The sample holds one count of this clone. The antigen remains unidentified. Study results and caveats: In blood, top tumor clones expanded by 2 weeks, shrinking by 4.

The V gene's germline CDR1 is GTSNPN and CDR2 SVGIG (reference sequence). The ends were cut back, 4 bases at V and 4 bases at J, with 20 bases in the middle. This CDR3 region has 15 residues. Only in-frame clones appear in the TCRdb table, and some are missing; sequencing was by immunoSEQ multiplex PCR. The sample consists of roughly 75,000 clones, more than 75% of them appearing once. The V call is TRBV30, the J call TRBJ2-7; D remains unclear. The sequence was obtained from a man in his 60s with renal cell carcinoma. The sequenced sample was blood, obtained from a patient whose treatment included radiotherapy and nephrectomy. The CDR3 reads CAWTEDARIGYEQYF. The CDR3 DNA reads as TGTGCCTGGACCGAGGACGCCAGGATCGGGTACGAGCAGTACTTC.